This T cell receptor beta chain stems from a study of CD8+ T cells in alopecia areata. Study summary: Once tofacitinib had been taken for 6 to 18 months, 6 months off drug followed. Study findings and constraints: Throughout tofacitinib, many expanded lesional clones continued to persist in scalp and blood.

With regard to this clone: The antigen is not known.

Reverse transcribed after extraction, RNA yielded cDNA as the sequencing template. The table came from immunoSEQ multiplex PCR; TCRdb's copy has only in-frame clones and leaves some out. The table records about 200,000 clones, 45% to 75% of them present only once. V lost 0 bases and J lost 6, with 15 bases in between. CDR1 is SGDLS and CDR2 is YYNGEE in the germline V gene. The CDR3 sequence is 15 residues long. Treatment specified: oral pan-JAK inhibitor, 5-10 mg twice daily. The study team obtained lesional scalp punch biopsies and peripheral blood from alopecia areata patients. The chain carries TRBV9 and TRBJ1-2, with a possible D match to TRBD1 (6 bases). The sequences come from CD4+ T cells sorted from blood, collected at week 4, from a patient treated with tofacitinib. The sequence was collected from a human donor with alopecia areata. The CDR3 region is CASSVAGAGVNGYTF. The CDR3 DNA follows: TGTGCCAGCAGCGTAGCTGGGGCAGGGGTTAATGGCTACACCTTC.